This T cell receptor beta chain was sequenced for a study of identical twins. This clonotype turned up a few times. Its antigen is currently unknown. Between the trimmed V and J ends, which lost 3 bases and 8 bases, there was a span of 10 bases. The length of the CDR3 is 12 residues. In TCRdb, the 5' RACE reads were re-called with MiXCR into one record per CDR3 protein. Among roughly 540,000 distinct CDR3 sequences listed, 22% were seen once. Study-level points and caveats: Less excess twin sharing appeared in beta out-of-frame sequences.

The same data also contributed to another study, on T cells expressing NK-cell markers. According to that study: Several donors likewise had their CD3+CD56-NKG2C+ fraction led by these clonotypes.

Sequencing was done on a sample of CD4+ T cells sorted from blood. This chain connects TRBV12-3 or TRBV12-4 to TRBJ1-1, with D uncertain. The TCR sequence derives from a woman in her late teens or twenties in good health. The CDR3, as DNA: TGTGCCAGCAGTTTCCAGCGAACCGAAGCTTTCTTT. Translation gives CASSFQRTEAFF.